Each of the 23 T cell receptor beta chains below was sequenced from the same sample in a study of blood T cell repertoires in COVID-19. Only in-frame clones appear in the TCRdb table, and some are missing; sequencing was by immunoSEQ multiplex PCR. This repertoire shows about 45,000 clones, more than 65% found once; its top ten account for about 14%. Sequencing used peripheral blood. The source of these receptors is a human donor in a cohort sampled during active COVID-19.

The J gene is TRBJ2-2, the V gene TRBV10-3; 12 positions agree with TRBD2. This CDR3 contains 15 residues. Per the germline V gene, CDR1 is ENHRY and CDR2 is SYGVKD. V shed 7 bases, J shed 4 bases, and the junction held 4 bases outside the gene matches. This CDR3 reads CAINPSGRATGELFF. The DNA of the CDR3 is TGTGCCATCAACCCTAGCGGGAGGGCCACCGGGGAGCTGTTTTTT.

This clone has a handful of counts. The J gene is TRBJ1-4, the V gene TRBV4-1; 10 bases agree with TRBD1. From germline, CDR1 is MGHRA and CDR2 YSYEKL. The CDR3 sequence is 15 residues long. The ends lost 1 base at V and 8 bases at J; junction bases unmatched: 4. In DNA form, the CDR3 reads TGCGCCAGCAGCCAAGTCGGGACAGGGGCCGAAAAACTGTTTTTT. As protein: CASSQVGTGAEKLFF.

V usage is TRBV16 and J usage is TRBJ1-2; no clear D. V lost 2 bases and J lost 4, with 14 bases in between. Germline lookup yields CDR1 KGHSY and CDR2 FQNENV. The CDR3 contains 15 residues. CDR3 DNA sequence: TGTGCCAGCAGCCAACGGTCCGGGGTGGGCTATGGCTACACCTTC. Protein: CASSQRSGVGYGYTF.

The genes are TRBV24-1 and TRBJ2-3; 14 bases line up with TRBD2. With 3 bases clipped from V and 3 bases from J, the junction kept 7 bases outside the gene matches. This CDR3 has 18 residues. Germline CDR1 KGHDR, CDR2 SFDVKD. The CDR3 nucleotides read TGTGCCACCAGTGATCGCCGGACTAGCGGGAGGTCGACAGATACGCAGTATTTT. Translated: CATSDRRTSGRSTDTQYF.

This clone was counted a few times. The J gene is TRBJ2-1, the V gene TRBV10-3; 12 nucleotides align to TRBD2. Germline V gives CDR1 ENHRY, CDR2 SYGVKD. Losses at the gene ends were 6 bases for V and 9 bases for J; bases not matched to a gene: 9. The CDR3 sequence is 15 residues long. CDR3 protein: CAIRGASGRAGEQFF. The CDR3 DNA follows: TGTGCCATCAGAGGGGCTAGCGGGAGGGCCGGTGAGCAGTTCTTC.

The rearrangement uses TRBV7-2 and TRBJ2-7; D not resolved. Germline V lookup: CDR1 SGHTA, CDR2 FQGNSA. The CDR3 totals 16 residues. The germline V and J ends were trimmed by 7 bases and 0 bases, with 19 bases remaining between them. CDR3 protein: CASTRVTSLSSYEQYF. The CDR3 coding sequence is TGTGCCAGCACCCGGGTGACCTCCTTGAGCTCCTACGAGCAGTACTTC. Full variable domain (missing parts from reference TRBV7-2 and TRBJ2-7): GAGVSQSPSNKVTEKGKDVELRCDPISGHTALYWYRQSLGQGLEFLIYFQGNSAPDKSGLPSDRFSAERTGGSVSTLTIQRTQQEDSAVYLCASTRVTSLSSYEQYFGPGTRLTVT.

This clone is a singleton in its sample. The chain joins TRBV7-9 to TRBJ1-1, with 11 bases identical to TRBD1. There are 13 residues in the CDR3. J gave up 11 bases and V 4 bases, and 6 bases lay outside the gene matches. CDR1 SEHNR and CDR2 FQNEAQ come from the germline V gene (reference sequence). The CDR3 nucleotides read TGTGCCAGCAGCTCAGGACAGGGGGCGCCGGCTTTCTTT. Its protein product is CASSSGQGAPAFF. Full variable domain (outside the CDR3, taken from reference TRBV7-9 and TRBJ1-1): DTGVSQNPRHKITKRGQNVTFRCDPISEHNRLYWYRQTLGQGPEFLTYFQNEAQLEKSRLLSDRFSAERPKGSFSTLEIQRTEQGDSAMYLCASSSGQGAPAFFGQGTRLTVV.

CDR3 nucleotide sequence: TGTGCCAGCAGCTCAGCGGGACAGGGGCCATTGAACACTGAAGCTTTCTTT. Translation gives CASSSAGQGPLNTEAFF. This chain links TRBV5-6 with TRBJ1-1, with 10 bases aligning to TRBD1. The V gene's germline CDR1 is SGHDT and CDR2 YYEEEE. The V gene end was trimmed by 3 bases and the J gene end by 0 bases; junction bases not matched to a gene: 8. The CDR3 loop spans 17 amino acids.

This clone was observed a few times. The chain joins TRBV6-1 to TRBJ1-1; D possibly corresponds to TRBD1 (5 bases). Germline CDR1 is MNHNS and CDR2 is SASEGT. The V gene lost 2 bases and the J gene lost 7 bases, with 11 bases spanning the gap. This CDR3 contains 13 residues. In nucleotides, the CDR3 is TGTGCCAGCAGTGAACCCGGGGGGTATGAAGCTTTCTTT. Translating it yields CASSEPGGYEAFF.

The CDR3, as DNA: TGTGCCAGCAGCCAGTTCAGGGTTCGCGAGCAGTACTTC. This translates into CASSQFRVREQYF. The chain links TRBV11-2 to TRBJ2-7; TRBD1 might be the D (5 bases). CDR1 is SGHAT and CDR2 is FQNNGV in the germline V gene. Trimming pared 5 bases from V and 6 bases from J, leaving 14 bases between. The CDR3 spans 13 residues.

This clone is a singleton in its sample. The chain carries TRBV6-2 or TRBV6-3 and TRBJ1-1; perhaps TRBD1 as D (6 bases). Germline V gene data show CDR1 as MNHEY and CDR2 as SVGEGT. The CDR3 sequence is 15 residues long. V shed 5 bases and J shed 3 bases, with 16 bases lying between them. The CDR3 DNA reads TGTGCCAGCAGTGACACAGGGACGGAGGACACTGAAGCTTTCTTT. Translating it yields CASSDTGTEDTEAFF.

The V and J genes are TRBV7-8 and TRBJ1-2, with 11 bases that match TRBD1. There are 16 residues in the CDR3. From germline, CDR1 is SGHVS and CDR2 FQNEAQ. With V trimmed by 1 base and J by 7 bases, 8 bases remained unmatched. The CDR3 sequence: CASSLVGGQGAFGYTF. In DNA form, the CDR3 reads TGTGCCAGCAGCTTAGTAGGAGGACAGGGGGCGTTTGGCTACACCTTC.

This clone was picked up one time. The chain carries TRBV18 and TRBJ2-3; D gene unclear. The CDR3 spans 16 residues. V was clipped by 0 bases and J by 4 bases, with 14 bases between them. From germline, CDR1 is KGHSH and CDR2 LQKENI. The chain's CDR3 is CASSPPRRGESDTQYF. CDR3 bases: TGTGCCAGCTCACCACCGAGGAGAGGAGAGTCAGATACGCAGTATTTT.

The chain links TRBV12-3 or TRBV12-4 to TRBJ1-6; D ambiguous. Trimming cost V 6 bases and J 8 bases, with 11 bases left between them. CDR3 length: 13 amino acids. CDR3 nucleotide sequence: TGTGCCAGCAGGCAGGAACTTGATTCACCCCTCCACTTT. It translates to CASRQELDSPLHF.

The chain is built from TRBV5-4 and TRBJ2-7; TRBD1 matches at 9 bases. V dropped 3 bases and J dropped 1; count of bases not matched to a gene: 5. The CDR3 has 15 amino acids. From germline, CDR1 is SGHNT and CDR2 YYREEE (reference sequence). The CDR3 DNA is TGTGCCAGCAGCTCCGGGACAGGGATGTCCTACGAGCAGTACTTC. This gives the protein CASSSGTGMSYEQYF.

The V gene is TRBV2, the J gene TRBJ1-6; possible D gene TRBD1, 5 bases. Deletions cut 3 bases from V and 1 base from J, with 7 bases between. Germline V gene sequence: CDR1 SNHLY, CDR2 FYNNEI. The CDR3 runs 15 residues. The CDR3 here is CASSEGQSYNSPLHF. CDR3 in DNA: TGTGCCAGCAGTGAGGGGCAGTCCTATAATTCACCCCTCCACTTT.

The rearrangement joins TRBV19 to TRBJ2-3, with D hard to call. Trimming cost V 7 bases and J 0 bases, with 14 bases left between them. The CDR3 runs to 15 residues. In germline, CDR1 is LNHDA, CDR2 SQIVND (reference sequence). CDR3 loop: CASTLGPASTDTQYF. In nucleotides, the CDR3 is TGTGCCAGTACCCTGGGCCCGGCCAGCACAGATACGCAGTATTTT. Combining the CDR3 with reference TRBV19 and TRBJ2-3 gives the whole variable domain DGGITQSPKYLFRKEGQNVTLSCEQNLNHDAMYWYRQDPGQGLRLIYYSQIVNDFQKGDIAEGYSVSREKKESFPLTVTSAQKNPTAFYLCASTLGPASTDTQYFGPGTRLTVL.

The rearrangement joins TRBV30 to TRBJ1-5; 8 bases match TRBD1. This CDR3 has 13 residues. Germline V gives CDR1 GTSNPN, CDR2 SVGIG (reference sequence). J was trimmed by 4 bases and V by 1 base; bases with no gene match: 0. CDR3 in amino acids: CAWSGDRNQPQHF. The CDR3, as DNA: TGTGCCTGGAGTGGGGACAGGAATCAGCCCCAGCATTTT.

The chain joins TRBV27 to TRBJ1-6; the D gene is possibly TRBD1 (5 bases). CDR1 and CDR2 (germline): MNHEY, SMNVEV (reference sequence). V lost 3 bases and J 3 bases, leaving 9 bases between the germline ends. CDR3 length: 15 amino acids. The CDR3 DNA reads TGTGCCAGCAGTTTCGGCAGGGTCTATAATTCACCCCTCCACTTT. Translation gives CASSFGRVYNSPLHF.

The chain recombines TRBV7-2 with TRBJ2-7, with TRBD2 matching 9 bases. CDR1 is SGHTA and CDR2 is FQGNSA in the germline V gene. This CDR3 contains 17 residues. With 0 bases clipped from V and 2 bases from J, the junction kept 8 bases outside the gene matches. CDR3 loop: CASSLAPLAGVAYEQYF. As DNA, the CDR3 is TGTGCCAGCAGCTTAGCCCCCTTAGCGGGAGTGGCCTACGAGCAGTACTTC.

The J gene is TRBJ2-3, the V gene TRBV24-1; weak D call: TRBD1 (5 bases). Per the germline V gene, CDR1 is KGHDR and CDR2 is SFDVKD. CDR3 length: 14 amino acids. The ends were cut back, 9 bases at V and 0 bases at J, with 12 bases in the middle. The CDR3 loop is CATQDITSTDTQYF. The CDR3 DNA reads TGTGCCACCCAGGACATTACTAGCACAGATACGCAGTATTTT.

This chain links TRBV3-1 (or the pseudogene TRBV3-2) with TRBJ1-5, with D uncertain. The CDR3 covers 14 residues. Trimming left V 1 base short and J 2 bases short, with 6 bases between. Per germline, CDR1 LGHDT and CDR2 YNNKEL (reference sequence). The CDR3: CASSQGLRNQPQHF. The CDR3 DNA reads as TGTGCCAGCAGCCAAGGGCTTCGCAATCAGCCCCAGCATTTT.

V is TRBV7-8 and J is TRBJ2-1, with 7 bases identical to TRBD2. V gave up 5 bases and J gave up 8 bases; unmatched junction bases: 9. This CDR3 has 14 residues. Germline assignment: CDR1 SGHVS and CDR2 FQNEAQ. The CDR3 loop is CASSKLGLDDEQFF. The CDR3, as DNA: TGTGCCAGCAGCAAACTCGGACTAGACGATGAGCAGTTCTTC.